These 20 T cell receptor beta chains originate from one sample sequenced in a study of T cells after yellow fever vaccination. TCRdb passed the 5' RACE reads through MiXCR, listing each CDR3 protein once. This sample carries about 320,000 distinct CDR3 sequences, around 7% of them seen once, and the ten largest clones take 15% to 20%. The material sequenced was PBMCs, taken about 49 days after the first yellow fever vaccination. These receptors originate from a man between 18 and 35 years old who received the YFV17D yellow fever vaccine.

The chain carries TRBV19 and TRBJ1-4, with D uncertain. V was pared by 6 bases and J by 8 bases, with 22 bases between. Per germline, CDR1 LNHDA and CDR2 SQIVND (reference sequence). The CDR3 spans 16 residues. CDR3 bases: TGTGCCAGTAGGAGCCAAGGGAGTACCGCGCGGGAAAAACTGTTTTTT. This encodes CASRSQGSTAREKLFF.

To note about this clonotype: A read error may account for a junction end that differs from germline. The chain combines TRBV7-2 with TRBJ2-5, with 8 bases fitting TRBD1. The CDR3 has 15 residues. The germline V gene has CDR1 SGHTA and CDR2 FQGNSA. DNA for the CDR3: TGTGCCACCAGCAAGAGACAGGGGTCGGCAGAGACCCAGTACTTC. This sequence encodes CATSKRQGSAETQYF.

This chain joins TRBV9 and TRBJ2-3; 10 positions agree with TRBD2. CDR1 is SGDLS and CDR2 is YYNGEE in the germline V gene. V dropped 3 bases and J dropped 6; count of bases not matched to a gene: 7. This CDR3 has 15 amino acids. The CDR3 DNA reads TGTGCCAGCAGCGACAGCGGGGGGGTGACCGATACGCAGTATTTT. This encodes CASSDSGGVTDTQYF.

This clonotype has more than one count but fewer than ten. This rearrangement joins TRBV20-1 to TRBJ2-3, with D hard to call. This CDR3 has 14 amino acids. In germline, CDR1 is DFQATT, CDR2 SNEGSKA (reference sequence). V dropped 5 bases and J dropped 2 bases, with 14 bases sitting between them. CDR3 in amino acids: CSAGPLHLTDTQYF. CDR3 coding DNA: TGCAGTGCTGGGCCCCTCCACCTCACAGATACGCAGTATTTT.

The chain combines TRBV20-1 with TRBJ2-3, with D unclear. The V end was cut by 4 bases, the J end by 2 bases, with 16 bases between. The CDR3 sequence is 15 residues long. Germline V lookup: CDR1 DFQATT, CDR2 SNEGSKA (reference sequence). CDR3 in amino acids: CSAKRPRPATDTQYF. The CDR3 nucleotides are TGCAGTGCTAAAAGACCCCGACCCGCCACAGATACGCAGTATTTT.

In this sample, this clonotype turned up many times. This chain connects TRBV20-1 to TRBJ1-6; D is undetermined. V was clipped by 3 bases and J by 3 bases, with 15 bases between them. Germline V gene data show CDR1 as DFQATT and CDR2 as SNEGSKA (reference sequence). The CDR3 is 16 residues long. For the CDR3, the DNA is TGCAGTGCTAGCGGGCTTACGGGTAGCTATAATTCACCCCTCCACTTT. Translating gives CSASGLTGSYNSPLHF.

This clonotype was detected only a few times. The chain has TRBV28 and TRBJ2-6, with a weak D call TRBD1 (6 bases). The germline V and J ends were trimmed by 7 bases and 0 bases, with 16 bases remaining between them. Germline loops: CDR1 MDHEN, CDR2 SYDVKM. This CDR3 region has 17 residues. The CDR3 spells CASTLSQGYSGANVLTF. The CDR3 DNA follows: TGTGCCAGCACCCTTTCACAGGGATACTCTGGGGCCAACGTCCTGACTTTC.

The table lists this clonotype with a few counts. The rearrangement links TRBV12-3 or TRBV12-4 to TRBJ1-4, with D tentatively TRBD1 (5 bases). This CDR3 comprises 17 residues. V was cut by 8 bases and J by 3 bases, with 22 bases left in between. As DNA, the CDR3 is TGTGCCAGCTCTTCTGGGGCAGGGCACGCGGCTAATGAAAAACTGTTTTTT. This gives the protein CASSSGAGHAANEKLFF.

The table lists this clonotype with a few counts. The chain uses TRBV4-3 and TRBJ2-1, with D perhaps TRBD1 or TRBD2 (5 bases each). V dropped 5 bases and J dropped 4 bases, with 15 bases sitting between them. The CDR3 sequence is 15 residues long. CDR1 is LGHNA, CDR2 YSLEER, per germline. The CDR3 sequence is CASSGGTARYNEQFF. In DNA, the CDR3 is TGCGCCAGCAGCGGTGGGACGGCCCGATACAATGAGCAGTTCTTC.

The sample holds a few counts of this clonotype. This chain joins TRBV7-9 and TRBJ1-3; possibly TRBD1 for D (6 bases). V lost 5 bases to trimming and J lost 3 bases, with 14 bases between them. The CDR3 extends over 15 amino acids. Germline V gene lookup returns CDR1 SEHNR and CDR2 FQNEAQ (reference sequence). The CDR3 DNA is TGTGCCAGCAGCGGTACGGGGGCACTTGGAAACACCATATATTTT. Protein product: CASSGTGALGNTIYF.

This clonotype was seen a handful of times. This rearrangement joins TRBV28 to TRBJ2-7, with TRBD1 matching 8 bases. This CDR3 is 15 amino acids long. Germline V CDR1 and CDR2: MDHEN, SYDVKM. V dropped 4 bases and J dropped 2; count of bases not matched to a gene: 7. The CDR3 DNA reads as TGTGCCAGCAGTTCCGCCGCAGGGGGCCCCTACGAGCAGTACGTC. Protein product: CASSSAAGGPYEQYV.

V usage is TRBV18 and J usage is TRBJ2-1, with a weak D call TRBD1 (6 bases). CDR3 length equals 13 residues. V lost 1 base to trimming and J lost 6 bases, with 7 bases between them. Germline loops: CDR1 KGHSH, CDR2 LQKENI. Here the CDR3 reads CASSPRTVNEQFF. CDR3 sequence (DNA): TGTGCCAGCTCACCACGGACAGTCAATGAGCAGTTCTTC. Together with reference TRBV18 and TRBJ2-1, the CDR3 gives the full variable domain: NAGVMQNPRHLVRRRGQEARLRCSPMKGHSHVYWYRQLPEEGLKFMVYLQKENIIDESGMPKERFSAEFPKEGPSILRIQQVVRGDSAAYFCASSPRTVNEQFFGPGTRLTVL.

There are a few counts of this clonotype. CDR3 protein: CASSQELRATGAFF. As DNA, the CDR3 is TGCGCCAGCAGCCAAGAGCTCAGGGCCACGGGAGCTTTCTTT. The rearrangement joins TRBV4-3 to TRBJ1-1, with D tentatively TRBD1 (5 bases). There are 14 residues in the CDR3. The V gene lost 0 bases and the J gene lost 10 bases, with 15 bases spanning the gap. Germline CDR1 and CDR2: LGHNA and YSLEER.

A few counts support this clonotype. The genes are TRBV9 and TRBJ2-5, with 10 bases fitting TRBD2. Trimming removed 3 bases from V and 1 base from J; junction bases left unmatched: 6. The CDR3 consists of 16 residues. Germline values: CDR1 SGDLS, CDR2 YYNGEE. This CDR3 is CASSARASGGQETQYF. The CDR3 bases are TGTGCCAGCAGCGCGAGGGCTAGCGGGGGCCAAGAGACCCAGTACTTC.

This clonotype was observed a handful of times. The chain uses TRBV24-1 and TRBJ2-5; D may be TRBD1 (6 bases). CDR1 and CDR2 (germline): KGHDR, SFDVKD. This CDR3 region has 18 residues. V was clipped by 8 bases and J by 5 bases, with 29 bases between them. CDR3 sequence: CATTKVLGTPRGYETQYF. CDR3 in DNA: TGTGCCACCACCAAAGTTCTCGGGACACCAAGGGGCTACGAGACCCAGTACTTC.

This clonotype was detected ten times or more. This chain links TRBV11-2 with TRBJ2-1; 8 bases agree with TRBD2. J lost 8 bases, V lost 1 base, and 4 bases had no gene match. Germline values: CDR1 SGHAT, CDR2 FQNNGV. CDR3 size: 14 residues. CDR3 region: CASSLAGGRYEQFF. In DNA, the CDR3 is TGTGCCAGCAGCTTAGCGGGGGGGCGCTATGAGCAGTTCTTC.

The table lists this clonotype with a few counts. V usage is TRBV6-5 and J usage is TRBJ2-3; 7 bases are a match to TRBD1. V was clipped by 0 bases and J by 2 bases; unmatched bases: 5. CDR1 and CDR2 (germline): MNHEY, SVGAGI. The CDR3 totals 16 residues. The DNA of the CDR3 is TGTGCCAGCAGTTACTCCAGAACAGGGGCCACAGATACGCAGTATTTT. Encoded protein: CASSYSRTGATDTQYF.

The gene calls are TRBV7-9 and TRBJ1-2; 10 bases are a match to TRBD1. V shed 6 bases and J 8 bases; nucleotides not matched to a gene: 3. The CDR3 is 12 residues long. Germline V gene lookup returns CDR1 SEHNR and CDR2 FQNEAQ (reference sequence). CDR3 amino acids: CASRGQGRGYTF. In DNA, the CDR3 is TGTGCCAGCAGGGGACAGGGGCGCGGCTACACCTTC.

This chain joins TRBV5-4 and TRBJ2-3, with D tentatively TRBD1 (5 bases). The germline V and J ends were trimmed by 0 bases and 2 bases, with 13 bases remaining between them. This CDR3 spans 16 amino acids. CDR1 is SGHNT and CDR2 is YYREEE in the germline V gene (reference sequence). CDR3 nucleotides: TGTGCCAGCAGCTTGGCCCAGGGTGTCCCCACAGATACGCAGTATTTT. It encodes CASSLAQGVPTDTQYF.

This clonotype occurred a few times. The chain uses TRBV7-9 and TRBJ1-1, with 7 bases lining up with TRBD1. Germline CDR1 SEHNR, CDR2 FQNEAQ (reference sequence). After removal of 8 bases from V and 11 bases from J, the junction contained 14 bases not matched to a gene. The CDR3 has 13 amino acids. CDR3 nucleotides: TGTGCCAGCCTCCCCCAGGGGGAAGTCGTGGCTTTCTTT. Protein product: CASLPQGEVVAFF.